The rows below give T cell receptor beta chains drawn from one sample of a study of T cells after yellow fever vaccination. TCRdb re-analysed the 5' RACE reads in MiXCR, keeping a single row per CDR3 protein. This sample has a few hundred thousand distinct CDR3 sequences; less than 8.5% occur once, and the top ten carry roughly 0.9%. Sequenced here: CD4+ T cells sorted from PBMCs, sampled 15 days after the yellow fever booster vaccination. These TCRs come from a man younger than 40 who received the YFV17D yellow fever vaccine. Both conserved end residues are part of each CDR3. Fields, in order: clone size, J gene, D gene, V gene, CDR3 DNA, CDR3 protein. D genes are given only for firm matches. Clone size is not always given. Where it is, it says once, few, many or a class for expanded clones.

>-|TRBJ2-1|TRBD2|TRBV2
TGTGCCTGCTGTTCTATCCTGGGGGGGAGATACCCCTACAATGAGCAGTTCTTC
CACCSILGGRYPYNEQFF
>many|TRBJ2-1|-|TRBV27
TGTGCCAGCAGTCGGGTTGGTCCAAATGAGCAGTTCTTC
CASSRVGPNEQFF
>many|TRBJ2-2|TRBD1|TRBV11-1
TGTGCCAGCAGCTCACCCCCCGACAGGGGGAGCCGTCACGGGGAGCTGTTTTTT
CASSSPPDRGSRHGELFF
>few|TRBJ2-7|-|TRBV2
TGTGCCAGCAGACCTTTAGGGGCCCCTTTCACTGGGCAGTACTTC
CASRPLGAPFTGQYF
>few|TRBJ1-1|TRBD1|TRBV7-9
TGTGCCAGCAGCACGCCCGGGACAGGGGAGGCCACTGAAGCTTTCTTT
CASSTPGTGEATEAFF
>-|TRBJ2-1|TRBD2|TRBV5-1
TGCGCCAGCAGCTTGGGGACTAGCGGCATAAAAGAGCAGTTCTTC
CASSLGTSGIKEQFF
>many|TRBJ1-2|-|TRBV24-1
TGTGCCACCAGTGACCGTGACTGCTATGGCTACACCTTC
CATSDRDCYGYTF
>many|TRBJ2-5|-|TRBV18
TGTGCCAGCTCACCATCCCCGGAAGAGACCCAGTACTTC
CASSPSPEETQYF
>many|TRBJ2-7|TRBD2|TRBV14
TGTGCCAGCAGCCGCACAACTAGCGGGGTCGACGAGCAGTACTTC
CASSRTTSGVDEQYF
>-|TRBJ2-3|TRBD2|TRBV20-1
TGCAGTGCTAGAGATGCTCCGGGTAGCGGGAGCACAGATACGCAGTATTTT
CSARDAPGSGSTDTQYF
>few|TRBJ2-1|TRBD2|TRBV20-1
TGCAGTGCTAGAATCCCTAGCGGGACGAACAATGAGCAGTTCTTC
CSARIPSGTNNEQFF
>many|TRBJ2-3|TRBD1|TRBV5-1
TGCGCCAGCAGCTTAGGACAGGCGATTAGCACAGATACGCAGTATTTT
CASSLGQAISTDTQYF
>once|TRBJ2-7|-|TRBV14
TGTGCCAGCAGCCAAGGAGGTCGCAGGGCCGAGCAGTACTTC
CASSQGGRRAEQYF
>-|TRBJ2-3|-|TRBV6-1
TGTGCCAGCCGAGTTGACCTCACAGATACGCAGTATTTT
CASRVDLTDTQYF
>few|TRBJ2-1|TRBD2|TRBV7-3
TGTGCCAGCAGCTTAATGAGGACTAGCGGGAGCAATGAGCAGTTCTTC
CASSLMRTSGSNEQFF
>-|TRBJ2-1|-|TRBV19
TGTGCCAGTAGTATCCCGGCTAGGAAGCAGTTCTTC
CASSIPARKQFF
>-|TRBJ1-4|-|TRBV20-1
TGCAGTGCTACTGACAGGCGGGGGAATGAAAAACTGTTTTTT
CSATDRRGNEKLFF
>few|TRBJ2-6|TRBD2|TRBV7-2
TGTGCCAGCAGCTTGCGCGGGAGGGCCGCTGGGGCCAACGTCCTGACTTTC
CASSLRGRAAGANVLTF
>many|TRBJ2-7|-|TRBV12-3/TRBV12-4
TGTGCCAGCAGTTTTTTTCCAATTTCCTACGAGCAGTACTTC
CASSFFPISYEQYF
>many|TRBJ2-5|TRBD2|TRBV29-1
TGCAGCGTAACGCCGGGACTACTCCAAGAGACCCAGTACTTC
CSVTPGLLQETQYF
>few|TRBJ2-1|-|TRBV7-2
TGTGCCAGCAGGATCGCCACAATGAGCGAGCAGTTCTTC
CASRIATMSEQFF
>once|TRBJ2-2|TRBD2|TRBV20-1
TGCATTGCTATACCTCCAGCGGGAGGGACCACCGGGGAGCTGTTTTTT
CIAIPPAGGTTGELFF
>few|TRBJ2-2|-|TRBV12-3/TRBV12-4
TGTGCCACCACCCGATCGAACACCGGGGAGCTGTTTTTT
CATTRSNTGELFF
>many|TRBJ2-7|-|TRBV7-2
TGTGCCAGCAGCTTAGCCGGGAACTCCTACGAGCAGTACTTC
CASSLAGNSYEQYF
>-|TRBJ1-6|-|TRBV27
TGTGCCAGCAGCCGGGGGGGGGCAGAGTCACCCCTCCACTTT
CASSRGGAESPLHF
>many|TRBJ2-2|TRBD1|TRBV5-1
TGCGCCAGCAGCTTGTCCCGGCAGGGGGCCGCCGGGGAGCTGTTTTTT
CASSLSRQGAAGELFF
>many|TRBJ2-7|-|TRBV7-6
TGTGCCAGCAGCGCAGACGATGGGTACGAGCAGTACTTC
CASSADDGYEQYF
>many|TRBJ2-3|-|TRBV9
TGTGCCAGCAGCCCTAGAGTAGCGGGACAGGGCGAGAAAGATACGCAGTATTTT
CASSPRVAGQGEKDTQYF
>few|TRBJ1-4|TRBD1|TRBV7-2
TGTGCCAGCAGCCTAAAGACAGGGAACGAAAAACTGTTTTTT
CASSLKTGNEKLFF
>-|TRBJ2-7|TRBD2|TRBV28
TGTGCCAGCAGTATCTGGCGGGAGAGGTACGAGCAGTACTTC
CASSIWRERYEQYF
>few|TRBJ1-1|TRBD1|TRBV5-4
TGTGCCAGCAGCTTGGCAGGGGGCTCGACTGAAGCTTTCTTT
CASSLAGGSTEAFF
>many|TRBJ2-3|-|TRBV28
TGTGCCTTTCGCCCGGGTAGCACAGATACGCAGTATTTT
CAFRPGSTDTQYF
>-|TRBJ2-5|-|TRBV4-3
TGCGCCAGCAGCCAAGACAGGGTCCGGAGGGAGACCCAGTACTTC
CASSQDRVRRETQYF
>-|TRBJ1-2|TRBD1|TRBV29-1
TGCAGCGTTGGAGGACAGGGCTATGGCTACACCTTC
CSVGGQGYGYTF
>many|TRBJ2-5|TRBD2|TRBV7-2
TGTGCCAGCAGCGGGACTAGCGGGCCCCAAGAGACCCAGTACTTC
CASSGTSGPQETQYF
>-|TRBJ2-3|TRBD2|TRBV7-2
TGTGCCAGCAGCTTAGCAGGGGCTAGCGGGACAAATACGCAGTATTTT
CASSLAGASGTNTQYF
>-|TRBJ2-3|-|TRBV7-9
TGTGCCAGCGGGCAGGGTTCCGCAGATACGCAGTATTTT
CASGQGSADTQYF
>many|TRBJ2-3|TRBD1|TRBV30
TGTGCCTGGAGAAGACAGGGGCCCGGGGATACGCAGTATTTT
CAWRRQGPGDTQYF
>-|TRBJ2-5|TRBD2|TRBV4-3
TGCGCCAGCAGCCAACTCGGACTAGCGGGAGAGACCCAGTACTTC
CASSQLGLAGETQYF